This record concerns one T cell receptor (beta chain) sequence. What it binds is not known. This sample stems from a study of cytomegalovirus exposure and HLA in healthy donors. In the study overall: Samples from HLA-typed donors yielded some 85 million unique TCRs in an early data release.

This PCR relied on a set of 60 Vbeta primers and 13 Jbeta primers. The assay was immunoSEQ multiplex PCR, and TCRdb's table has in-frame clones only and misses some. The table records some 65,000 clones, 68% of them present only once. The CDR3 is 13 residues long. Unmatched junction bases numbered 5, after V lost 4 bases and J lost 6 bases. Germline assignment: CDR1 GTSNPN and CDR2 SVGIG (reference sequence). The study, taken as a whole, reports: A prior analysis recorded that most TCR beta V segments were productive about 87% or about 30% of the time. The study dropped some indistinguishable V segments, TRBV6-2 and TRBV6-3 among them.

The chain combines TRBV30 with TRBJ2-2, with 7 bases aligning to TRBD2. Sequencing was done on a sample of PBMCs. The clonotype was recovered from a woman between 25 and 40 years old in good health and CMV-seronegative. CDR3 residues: CAWNPSGAGELFF. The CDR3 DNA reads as TGTGCCTGGAACCCTAGCGGCGCCGGGGAGCTGTTTTTT.